The next 15 T cell receptor beta chains were all read from a single sample in a study of blood T cell repertoires in COVID-19. TCRdb's table, derived via immunoSEQ multiplex PCR, lists solely in-frame clones and lacks some. The data hold approximately 260,000 clones, with approximately 89% observed a single time. The specimen was peripheral blood. The receptors were gathered from a woman aged 40 to 50 who had recovered from COVID-19.

Only one count was recorded for this clone. The rearrangement links TRBV9 to TRBJ2-3; 11 bases match TRBD2. The CDR3 covers 18 residues. Losses at the gene ends were 0 bases for V and 2 bases for J; bases not matched to a gene: 8. CDR1 is SGDLS, CDR2 YYNGEE, per germline. This CDR3 reads CASSVETSGGLYTDTQYF. The CDR3 nucleotides read TGTGCCAGCAGCGTAGAAACTAGCGGGGGCCTCTACACAGATACGCAGTATTTT.

The CDR3: CASTSTGEAFF. In DNA form, the CDR3 reads TGTGCCAGCACCTCGACAGGGGAAGCTTTCTTT. The chain carries TRBV7-6 and TRBJ1-1; 7 bases agree with TRBD1. Per the germline V gene, CDR1 is SGHVS and CDR2 is FNYEAQ. CDR3 size: 11 residues. The junction had 4 bases not matched to a gene; V was cut back by 7 bases and J by 8 bases.

This chain connects TRBV4-1 to TRBJ2-3; 7 nucleotides agree with TRBD2. CDR3 length equals 16 residues. J was trimmed by 2 bases and V by 4 bases; bases with no gene match: 9. Per germline, CDR1 MGHRA and CDR2 YSYEKL. The CDR3 reads CASSLRGVGDTDTQYF. The CDR3 DNA reads as TGCGCCAGCAGCCTCCGGGGGGTAGGCGACACAGATACGCAGTATTTT.

The chain joins TRBV7-2 to TRBJ2-1; D remains ambiguous. V was cut by 3 bases and J by 0 bases, with 9 bases left in between. The germline gives CDR1 SGHTA, CDR2 FQGNSA. The CDR3 contains 15 residues. CDR3 in amino acids: CASSFSASSYNEQFF. Written as DNA, the CDR3 is TGTGCCAGCAGCTTTTCAGCGAGCTCCTACAATGAGCAGTTCTTC.

The genes are TRBV6-5 and TRBJ2-5, with 8 nucleotides matching TRBD2. After removal of 6 bases from V and 9 bases from J, the junction contained 9 bases not matched to a gene. CDR3 size: 13 residues. The germline gives CDR1 MNHEY, CDR2 SVGAGI. The CDR3 coding sequence is TGTGCCAGCAGGCCCGGACTAGCCTGGGCCCAGTACTTC. Translated, it gives CASRPGLAWAQYF.

The chain employs TRBV7-6 and TRBJ2-7, with 7 bases fitting TRBD1. The CDR3 covers 14 residues. V shed 5 bases, J shed 5 bases, and the junction held 9 bases outside the gene matches. CDR1 and CDR2 from the germline V gene are SGHVS and FNYEAQ. The CDR3 DNA sequence: TGTGCCAGCAGCCAAAGGGGGCCGGGTGACGAGCAGTACGTC. Encoded protein: CASSQRGPGDEQYV.

This clone appeared once. The chain combines TRBV5-1 with TRBJ1-5; D is possibly TRBD1 (5 bases). The CDR3 is made up of 15 amino acids. Trimming removed 0 bases at V and 7 bases at J, with 14 bases between. Looked up from germline, CDR1 is SGHRS and CDR2 is YFSETQ. CDR3 in DNA: TGCGCCAGCAGCTTGGTTCAGCAGGGCAGGCAGCCCCAGCATTTT. This sequence encodes CASSLVQQGRQPQHF.

The V call is TRBV4-2, the J call TRBJ2-5, with 7 nucleotides matching TRBD1. There are 15 residues in the CDR3. The germline V gene encodes CDR1 LGHNA and CDR2 YNFKEQ. V lost 2 bases to trimming and J lost 2 bases; unmatched junction nucleotides: 5. The CDR3 DNA sequence: TGTGCCAGCAGCCAAATCCCGGGACAGCAAGAGACCCAGTACTTC. Its protein product is CASSQIPGQQETQYF.

J is TRBJ2-5 and V is TRBV15, with TRBD2 identical over 10 bases. The CDR3 is 15 amino acids. Germline V lookup: CDR1 LNHNV, CDR2 YYDKDF (reference sequence). The V and J ends lost 1 base and 5 bases, in that order; junction bases with no gene match: 4. CDR3 region: CATSRGISGRETQYF. As DNA, the CDR3 is TGTGCCACCAGCAGAGGAATTAGCGGGAGGGAGACCCAGTACTTC. The full variable domain, in which reference TRBV15 and TRBJ2-5 provide the parts outside the CDR3, is DAMVIQNPRYQVTQFGKPVTLSCSQTLNHNVMYWYQQKSSQAPKLLFHYYDKDFNNEADTPDNFQSRRPNTSFCFLDIRSPGLGDTAMYLCATSRGISGRETQYFGPGTRLLVL.

This clone has only one observation. This sequence joins TRBV5-1 and TRBJ1-1; no clear D. Germline CDR1 SGHRS, CDR2 YFSETQ. V was trimmed by 4 bases and J by 0 bases, leaving 10 bases between them. The CDR3 loop spans 14 amino acids. CDR3 nucleotides: TGCGCCAGCAGCACCGGTCCGATGAACACTGAAGCTTTCTTT. Protein: CASSTGPMNTEAFF.

The chain uses TRBV6-5 and TRBJ1-2; no clear D gene. The CDR3 spans 13 residues. CDR1 is MNHEY, CDR2 SVGAGI, per germline. V gave up 8 bases and J gave up 8 bases, with 18 bases separating them. CDR3 nucleotides: TGTGCCAGCCGGCCCTCAATCTTAGCCGGCTACACCTTC. Translating gives CASRPSILAGYTF.

This clone was seen only once. V usage is TRBV9 and J usage is TRBJ2-7, with 10 bases matching TRBD2. CDR1 is SGDLS and CDR2 is YYNGEE in the germline V gene. This CDR3 region has 16 residues. The J segment lost 3 bases and the V segment lost 1 base, leaving 7 bases of the junction unmatched. The CDR3 bases are TGTGCCAGCAGCGTAAAGGGACTAGCGACCCACTACGAGCAGTACTTC. Protein product: CASSVKGLATHYEQYF.

The chain links TRBV2 to TRBJ2-2; tentative D call: TRBD1 (5 bases). Per the germline V gene, CDR1 is SNHLY and CDR2 is FYNNEI. V lost 5 bases and J lost 7, with 17 bases in between. This CDR3 has 15 residues. CDR3 protein: CASSRGPVLVGELFF. In DNA, the CDR3 is TGTGCCAGCAGTAGGGGTCCGGTTTTAGTCGGGGAGCTGTTTTTT.

V and J are TRBV30 and TRBJ1-1, with TRBD1 matching 7 bases. The V and J ends lost 5 bases and 3 bases, in that order; junction bases with no gene match: 6. The germline CDR1 and CDR2 sequences are GTSNPN and SVGIG (reference sequence). The CDR3 covers 13 residues. The CDR3 DNA reads as TGTGCCTGGGCTGACAGGGTTGACACTGAAGCTTTCTTT. Translating it yields CAWADRVDTEAFF.

The chain is built from TRBV5-5 and TRBJ1-3; D unresolved. This CDR3 contains 18 residues. V was trimmed by 0 bases and J by 0 bases, leaving 16 bases between them. Per the germline V gene, CDR1 is SGHKS and CDR2 is YYEKEE (reference sequence). The CDR3 sequence: CASSLAVGGQVSGNTIYF. As DNA, the CDR3 is TGTGCCAGCAGCTTGGCGGTCGGCGGGCAGGTCTCTGGAAACACCATATATTTT.